This is a list of T cell receptor beta chains from one sample in a study of vaccination and CD4 T cells after COVID-19. TCRdb redid the calling of the PCR reads with MiXCR, one entry per CDR3 protein. Found here are fewer than 20,000 distinct CDR3 sequences, 44% of them singletons; the top ten hold around 4%. These receptors lack a known antigen. The specimen was CD4+ T cells from blood, cultured in vitro. These receptors originate from a human donor who had recovered from COVID-19. CDR3s include the opening cysteine and the closing phenylalanine or tryptophan. The D gene is left open where the match is weak. Only part of the rows carry a size: once, few, many, or a class if the clone is expanded.

J gene	clone size	V gene	D gene	CDR3 protein	CDR3 DNA
TRBJ1-1	NA	TRBV10-1	NA	CASSTGRGDTEAFF	TGCGCCAGCAGTACGGGGCGAGGGGACACTGAAGCTTTCTTT
TRBJ2-5	NA	TRBV7-9	NA	CASSFRDPDETQYF	TGTGCCAGCAGCTTCCGGGACCCCGATGAGACCCAGTACTTC
TRBJ2-5	few	TRBV6-1	NA	CASKRDLQETQYF	TGTGCCAGCAAAAGGGACCTCCAAGAGACCCAGTACTTC
TRBJ1-1	few	TRBV7-3	NA	CASSLTGITEAFF	TGTGCCAGCAGCTTAACAGGGATCACTGAAGCTTTCTTT
TRBJ2-2	NA	TRBV29-1	NA	CSVGSRANTGEPFF	TGCAGCGTCGGCAGCAGGGCGAACACCGGGGAGCCGTTTTTT
TRBJ2-1	NA	TRBV10-3	TRBD2	CAISGTSGKNEQFF	TGTGCCATCAGTGGGACTAGCGGGAAGAATGAGCAGTTCTTC
TRBJ2-3	once	TRBV19	TRBD1	CASRQGHSTDTQYF	TGTGCCAGTAGACAGGGGCACAGCACAGATACGCAGTATTTT
TRBJ1-4	NA	TRBV7-2	NA	CASRPIGDEKLFF	TGTGCCAGCAGGCCCATAGGAGATGAAAAACTGTTTTTT
TRBJ2-1	NA	TRBV6-1	NA	CASREGLSPNEQFF	TGTGCCAGCAGGGAGGGACTTTCCCCCAATGAGCAGTTCTTC
TRBJ2-1	NA	TRBV21-1	NA	CASTNPGFRYNEQFF	TGTGCCAGCACCAATCCAGGGTTTCGGTACAATGAGCAGTTCTTC
TRBJ2-7	NA	TRBV27	NA	CASSPLGTPSYEQYF	TGTGCCAGCAGTCCCCTGGGGACCCCCTCCTACGAGCAGTACTTC
TRBJ1-2	NA	TRBV2	NA	CASTGVYGYTF	TGTGCCAGCACGGGGGTCTATGGCTACACCTTC
TRBJ2-1	few	TRBV30	NA	CAWSFRGVLYNEQFF	TGTGCCTGGAGCTTCCGGGGAGTCTTGTACAATGAGCAGTTCTTC
TRBJ2-7	NA	TRBV20-1	TRBD2	CSASGGSLSYEQYF	TGCAGTGCTAGTGGCGGGAGCCTCTCCTACGAGCAGTACTTC
TRBJ1-5	few	TRBV10-3	NA	CAISEGSNQPQHF	TGTGCCATCAGTGAAGGGAGCAATCAGCCCCAGCATTTT
TRBJ2-1	NA	TRBV19	NA	CASSSGLSYNEQFF	TGTGCCAGTAGTAGCGGCCTCTCCTACAATGAGCAGTTCTTC
TRBJ1-2	NA	TRBV15	TRBD1	CATSSLKTGLAGYTF	TGTGCCACCAGCTCTTTGAAGACAGGGCTCGCTGGCTACACCTTC
TRBJ1-1	NA	TRBV12-3/TRBV12-4	TRBD1	CASRGQGDTEAFF	TGTGCCAGCAGGGGACAGGGCGACACTGAAGCTTTCTTT
TRBJ1-5	few	TRBV2	NA	CASSPTIGGNQPQHF	TGTGCCAGCAGCCCGACGATTGGTGGTAATCAGCCCCAGCATTTT
TRBJ2-6	few	TRBV7-9	NA	CASSFLGSGANVLTF	TGTGCCAGCAGCTTTCTGGGATCTGGGGCCAACGTCCTGACTTTC
TRBJ2-1	NA	TRBV7-6	TRBD2	CASSQGLAIYNEQFF	TGTGCCAGCAGCCAAGGACTAGCGATCTACAATGAGCAGTTCTTC
TRBJ2-1	NA	TRBV11-3	TRBD2	CASKAELAVHEQFF	TGTGCCAGCAAGGCGGAGCTAGCGGTCCATGAGCAGTTCTTC
TRBJ2-3	NA	TRBV20-1	TRBD2	CSAKPGLATDTQYF	TGCAGTGCCAAGCCGGGACTAGCCACAGATACGCAGTATTTT
TRBJ1-2	NA	TRBV27	NA	CASSFWGHGYTF	TGTGCCAGCAGTTTTTGGGGGCACGGCTACACCTTC
TRBJ1-2	few	TRBV6-1	NA	CASIPREGYGYTF	TGTGCCAGCATCCCCAGGGAGGGTTATGGCTACACCTTC
TRBJ2-3	few	TRBV20-1	NA	CSAGLAEPLTDTQYF	TGCAGTGCGGGCCTGGCGGAGCCCCTCACAGATACGCAGTATTTT
TRBJ2-7	NA	TRBV7-9	TRBD2	CASSSGTRGYEQYF	TGTGCCAGCAGCTCCGGGACTAGAGGGTACGAGCAGTACTTC
TRBJ2-1	NA	TRBV7-3	NA	CASSLHEGRVNEQFF	TGTGCCAGCAGCTTACACGAGGGAAGGGTCAATGAGCAGTTCTTC
TRBJ2-7	NA	TRBV12-3/TRBV12-4	NA	CASSREGASEQYF	TGTGCCAGCAGCCGGGAGGGGGCTTCAGAGCAGTACTTC
TRBJ1-3	few	TRBV12-3/TRBV12-4	NA	CASSLVHLSGNTIYF	TGTGCCAGCAGTTTGGTCCACCTCTCTGGAAACACCATATATTTT
TRBJ1-5	NA	TRBV6-1	NA	CASGGVGPQHF	TGTGCCAGCGGGGGGGTGGGCCCCCAGCATTTT
TRBJ2-1	few	TRBV6-1	TRBD1	CASSRQGGDEQFF	TGTGCCAGCAGCAGACAGGGCGGTGATGAGCAGTTCTTC
TRBJ2-3	few	TRBV7-8	NA	CASSFSTYTDTQYF	TGTGCCAGCAGCTTTTCCACCTACACAGATACGCAGTATTTT
TRBJ2-1	few	TRBV20-1	TRBD2	CSALSGRATNEQFF	TGCAGTGCACTTAGCGGGAGGGCTACCAATGAGCAGTTCTTC
TRBJ2-3	NA	TRBV19	TRBD2	CASSRTSGRDTQYF	TGTGCCAGTAGTAGGACTAGCGGGAGAGATACGCAGTATTTT
TRBJ2-5	NA	TRBV7-9	NA	CASSLRGVRGSETQYF	TGTGCCAGCAGCCTAAGGGGTGTGAGGGGATCAGAGACCCAGTACTTC
TRBJ2-4	NA	TRBV6-1	NA	CASTWGDIQYF	TGTGCCAGCACCTGGGGGGACATTCAGTACTTC
TRBJ2-2	once	TRBV2	NA	CASSEREATGELFF	TGTGCCAGCAGTGAGAGGGAAGCCACCGGGGAGCTGTTTTTT
TRBJ2-7	NA	TRBV7-2	NA	CASSLTAPTAEQYF	TGTGCCAGCAGCTTGACAGCTCCTACAGCCGAGCAGTACTTC
TRBJ2-5	few	TRBV7-3	NA	CASSFRGQSQETQYF	TGTGCCAGCAGCTTCAGGGGCCAATCCCAAGAGACCCAGTACTTC
TRBJ2-3	NA	TRBV30	TRBD2	CARGTSGGSTDTQYF	TGTGCCCGCGGGACTAGCGGCGGTAGCACAGATACGCAGTATTTT
TRBJ2-3	few	TRBV7-9	NA	CASSPHRTGEGDTQYF	TGTGCCAGCAGCCCCCATCGAACGGGAGAGGGAGATACGCAGTATTTT
TRBJ1-4	NA	TRBV19	TRBD1	CASSIEGRGPEKLFF	TGTGCCAGTAGTATAGAGGGCAGGGGGCCTGAAAAACTGTTTTTT
TRBJ1-2	NA	TRBV30	NA	CAWRYLRTKYRVGYTF	TGTGCCTGGAGGTACCTCCGGACAAAGTACCGGGTTGGCTACACCTTC
TRBJ1-2	NA	TRBV6-2/TRBV6-3	TRBD1	CASSYSTGDYGYTF	TGTGCCAGCAGTTACTCAACAGGGGACTATGGCTACACCTTC
TRBJ2-6	few	TRBV6-5	NA	CASSYSVDGTARLDSGANVLTF	TGTGCCAGCAGTTACTCAGTTGATGGAACGGCACGGTTGGACTCTGGGGCCAACGTCCTGACTTTC
TRBJ2-7	NA	TRBV27	TRBD2	CASREAGAHTTEQYF	TGTGCCAGCAGGGAAGCGGGAGCCCACACTACGGAGCAGTACTTC
TRBJ2-4	NA	TRBV20-1	TRBD1	CSAILLTGGRNIQYF	TGCAGTGCTATCCTTCTGACAGGGGGCCGTAACATTCAGTACTTC
TRBJ2-2	NA	TRBV6-2/TRBV6-3	TRBD2	CASSYSTSGNTGELFF	TGTGCCAGCAGTTACTCGACTAGCGGTAACACCGGGGAGCTGTTTTTT
TRBJ1-6	few	TRBV7-3	NA	CASSYRPNSPLHF	TGTGCCAGCAGCTACCGACCCAATTCACCCCTCCACTTT
TRBJ2-1	NA	TRBV6-2/TRBV6-3	TRBD2	CASRFGLAGGGEQFF	TGTGCCAGCAGGTTCGGGCTAGCGGGAGGCGGTGAGCAGTTCTTC
TRBJ1-2	few	TRBV27	TRBD1	CACGDRANYGYTF	TGTGCCTGCGGGGACAGAGCTAACTATGGCTACACCTTC
TRBJ2-5	NA	TRBV19	TRBD2	CASMSRGTMETQYF	TGTGCCAGTATGTCTCGAGGGACTATGGAGACCCAGTACTTC
TRBJ2-5	few	TRBV20-1	NA	CSAISIWGDTQETQYF	TGCAGTGCTATATCAATCTGGGGCGACACACAAGAGACCCAGTACTTC
TRBJ2-7	NA	TRBV28	NA	CASPRLEQYF	TGTGCCTCTCCCCGGCTAGAGCAGTACTTC
TRBJ1-3	NA	TRBV23-1	NA	CASSNLGRSSGNTIYF	TGCGCCAGCAGTAACCTGGGACGGAGCTCTGGAAACACCATATATTTT
TRBJ2-1	NA	TRBV7-6	TRBD2	CASSAGALAGLPTAHNEQFF	TGTGCCAGCAGCGCCGGAGCACTAGCGGGGCTCCCCACGGCCCACAATGAGCAGTTCTTC
TRBJ1-2	few	TRBV7-9	TRBD1	CASSLGRTGTFGYTF	TGTGCCAGCAGCTTAGGGAGGACAGGGACCTTTGGCTACACCTTC
TRBJ1-1	medium-sized	TRBV20-1	TRBD1	CSASGQGAGNTEAFF	TGCAGTGCATCCGGACAGGGAGCGGGGAACACTGAAGCTTTCTTT
TRBJ2-1	NA	TRBV7-3	TRBD2	CASSLIGLAVYNEQFF	TGTGCCAGCAGCTTAATAGGACTAGCGGTCTACAATGAGCAGTTCTTC